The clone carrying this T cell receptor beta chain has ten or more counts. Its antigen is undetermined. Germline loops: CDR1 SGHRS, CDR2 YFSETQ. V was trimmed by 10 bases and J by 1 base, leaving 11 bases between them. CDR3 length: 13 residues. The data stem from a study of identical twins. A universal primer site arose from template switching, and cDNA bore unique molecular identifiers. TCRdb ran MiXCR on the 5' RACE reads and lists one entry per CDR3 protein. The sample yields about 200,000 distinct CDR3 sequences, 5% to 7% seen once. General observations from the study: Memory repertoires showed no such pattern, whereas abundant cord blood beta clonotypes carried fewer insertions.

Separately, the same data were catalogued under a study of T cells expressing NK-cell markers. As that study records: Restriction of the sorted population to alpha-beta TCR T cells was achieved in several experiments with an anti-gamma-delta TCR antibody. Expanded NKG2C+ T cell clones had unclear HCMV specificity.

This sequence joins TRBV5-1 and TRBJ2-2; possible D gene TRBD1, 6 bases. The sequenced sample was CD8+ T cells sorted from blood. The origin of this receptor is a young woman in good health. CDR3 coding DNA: TGCGCCGGCCGACAGGAGAACACCGGGGAGCTGTTTTTT. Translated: CAGRQENTGELFF.